Below, 25 T cell receptor beta chains from the same sample are listed, as sequenced in a study of CD8 T cells in Susac syndrome. Reverse transcription of 0.5 to 1 ug RNA was performed with random hexamers. A single record per CDR3 protein comes from TCRdb applying MiXCR to the immunoSEQ multiplex PCR reads. The sample consists of tens of thousands of distinct CDR3 sequences, 96% of them appearing once. The specimen was CD8+ T cells from PBMCs. The origin of the receptors is a human donor with Susac syndrome.

The chain recombines TRBV6-5 with TRBJ2-7; perhaps TRBD1 as D (6 bases). Per germline, CDR1 MNHEY and CDR2 SVGAGI. This CDR3 has 16 amino acids. Trimming removed 0 bases at V and 0 bases at J, with 12 bases between. This chain's CDR3 is CASSYSGQSSSYEQYF. CDR3 DNA: TGTGCCAGCAGTTACTCTGGACAGTCGAGCTCCTACGAGCAGTACTTC.

The chain couples TRBV7-9 to TRBJ2-3, with D tentatively TRBD1 (5 bases). The CDR3 has 17 amino acids. Trimming shortened V by 4 bases and J by 3 bases, and 20 bases separated the two germline ends. Looked up from germline, CDR1 is SEHNR and CDR2 is FQNEAQ (reference sequence). In DNA, the CDR3 is TGTGCCAGCAGCTCCCTTTCCCCATGGGGCGAAACAGATACGCAGTATTTT. It yields the protein CASSSLSPWGETDTQYF.

The chain joins TRBV10-3 to TRBJ1-1, with D possibly matching TRBD1 (6 bases). Germline lookup yields CDR1 ENHRY and CDR2 SYGVKD. CDR3 length equals 15 residues. V was cut by 8 bases and J by 4 bases, with 20 bases left in between. In DNA, the CDR3 is TGTGCCATCCAAAGGTCCGTACAGGGACCCACTGAAGCTTTCTTT. It yields the protein CAIQRSVQGPTEAFF.

This chain connects TRBV25-1 to TRBJ2-1; tentative D call: TRBD1 (6 bases). V was trimmed by 3 bases and J by 4 bases, leaving 7 bases between them. CDR1 is MGHDK, CDR2 SYGVNS, per germline. CDR3 length: 13 amino acids. The CDR3 region is CASSDQGYNEQFF. The CDR3 coding sequence is TGTGCCAGCAGTGACCAGGGGTACAATGAGCAGTTCTTC.

This chain connects TRBV6-4 to TRBJ2-2, with TRBD1 matching over 7 bases. This CDR3 has 14 amino acids. V shed 2 bases, J shed 6 bases, and the junction held 3 bases outside the gene matches. Germline V gene data show CDR1 as MRHNA and CDR2 as SNTAGT. CDR3 in DNA: TGTGCCAGCAGTGACACAGGGGTAGCCGGGGAGCTGTTTTTT. This translates into CASSDTGVAGELFF.

V gene TRBV7-9 combines with J gene TRBJ1-2; D uncertain. The CDR3 has 14 amino acids. The V gene lost 5 bases and the J gene lost 0 bases, with 10 bases spanning the gap. Per the germline V gene, CDR1 is SEHNR and CDR2 is FQNEAQ (reference sequence). The CDR3 region is CASSLSGANYGYTF. For the CDR3, the DNA is TGTGCCAGCAGCCTCAGCGGAGCTAACTATGGCTACACCTTC.

The CDR3 sequence: CASSFRGVGNTGELFF. The CDR3 DNA reads TGTGCCAGCAGTTTCCGGGGGGTGGGGAACACCGGGGAGCTGTTTTTT. V and J are TRBV12-3 or TRBV12-4 and TRBJ2-2; 7 nucleotides line up with TRBD2. J lost 1 base, V lost 3 bases, and 5 bases had no gene match. The CDR3 loop spans 16 amino acids.

This chain connects TRBV27 to TRBJ1-2, with TRBD1 as a possible D gene (6 bases). Germline V CDR1 and CDR2: MNHEY, SMNVEV (reference sequence). Between the trimmed V and J ends, which lost 3 bases and 4 bases, there was a span of 12 bases. CDR3 length: 14 residues. CDR3 bases: TGTGCCAGCAGTTTTGAGGGGGGCTCCTATGGCTACACCTTC. Translating it yields CASSFEGGSYGYTF.

The J gene is TRBJ1-2, the V gene TRBV6-5; 9 nucleotides match TRBD1. The CDR3 loop spans 13 amino acids. The germline V gene encodes CDR1 MNHEY and CDR2 SVGAGI. Unmatched junction bases numbered 6, after V lost 6 bases and J lost 7 bases. The CDR3 spells CASRWDRETGYTF. CDR3 DNA: TGTGCCAGCAGATGGGACAGGGAGACTGGCTACACCTTC.

The chain recombines TRBV27 with TRBJ1-2, with unresolved D. The length of the CDR3 is 15 residues. Deletions cut 5 bases from V and 2 bases from J, with 15 bases between. Germline CDR1 and CDR2: MNHEY and SMNVEV (reference sequence). The CDR3 DNA reads as TGTGCCAGCAGTCGAAAACTAGCCCGAAACTATGGCTACACCTTC. It specifies CASSRKLARNYGYTF.

The genes are TRBV6-2 or TRBV6-3 and TRBJ2-1; weak D call: TRBD2 (6 bases). Between the trimmed V and J ends, which lost 7 bases and 4 bases, there was a span of 14 bases. The V gene's germline CDR1 is MNHEY and CDR2 SVGEGT. The CDR3 consists of 14 residues. In nucleotides, the CDR3 is TGTGCCAGCACCCTCGGGGGAACGTACAATGAGCAGTTCTTC. This gives the protein CASTLGGTYNEQFF.

This chain uses TRBV3-1 with TRBJ2-5, with D hard to call. V was pared by 0 bases and J by 1 base, with 6 bases between. This CDR3 has 14 amino acids. CDR1 LGHDT and CDR2 YNNKEL come from the germline V gene (reference sequence). Written as DNA, the CDR3 is TGTGCCAGCAGCCAAGAAAACAGCCAAGAGACCCAGTACTTC. Translated, it gives CASSQENSQETQYF.

The chain couples TRBV10-3 to TRBJ2-7; D ambiguous. Trimming removed 2 bases at V and 0 bases at J, with 8 bases between. This CDR3 has 14 residues. Germline values: CDR1 ENHRY, CDR2 SYGVKD. DNA of the CDR3: TGTGCCATCAGTGAGGGAGACAACTCCTACGAGCAGTACTTC. This translates into CAISEGDNSYEQYF.

CDR3 protein: CSASGSGSTGELFF. The DNA of the CDR3 is TGCAGCGCCTCGGGGAGTGGGTCGACCGGGGAGCTGTTTTTT. The rearrangement uses TRBV29-1 and TRBJ2-2; a possible D gene is TRBD2 (5 bases). Trimming shortened V by 7 bases and J by 5 bases, and 17 bases separated the two germline ends. The CDR3 covers 14 residues. Germline lookup yields CDR1 SQVTM and CDR2 ANQGSEA.

The genes are TRBV19 and TRBJ1-4, with no clear D. The germline V gene encodes CDR1 LNHDA and CDR2 SQIVND (reference sequence). V was pared by 6 bases and J by 5 bases, with 4 bases between. This CDR3 has 11 amino acids. CDR3 DNA: TGTGCCAGTAGAACCAATGAAAAACTGTTTTTT. It encodes CASRTNEKLFF. Filled out from reference TRBV19 and TRBJ1-4, the complete variable domain reads DGGITQSPKYLFRKEGQNVTLSCEQNLNHDAMYWYRQDPGQGLRLIYYSQIVNDFQKGDIAEGYSVSREKKESFPLTVTSAQKNPTAFYLCASRTNEKLFFGSGTQLSVL.

The V and J genes are TRBV5-4 and TRBJ2-5; no definite D call. The CDR3 consists of 13 residues. Germline CDR1 is SGHNT and CDR2 is YYREEE (reference sequence). V lost 2 bases and J lost 5, with 10 bases in between. CDR3 DNA: TGTGCCAGCAGCTTTAGGACGCGGGAGACCCAGTACTTC. Translating gives CASSFRTRETQYF.

V and J are TRBV3-1 and TRBJ2-5, with D possibly called TRBD1 or TRBD2 (5 bases each). The V gene's germline CDR1 is LGHDT and CDR2 YNNKEL (reference sequence). The CDR3 has 14 residues. Deletions cut 6 bases from V and 4 bases from J, with 15 bases between. CDR3 in amino acids: CASSLSMGVETQYF. CDR3 nucleotide sequence: TGTGCCAGCAGTCTCTCAATGGGGGTAGAGACCCAGTACTTC.

The chain uses TRBV15 and TRBJ2-7; 7 nucleotides line up with TRBD1. Germline CDR1 and CDR2: LNHNV and YYDKDF (reference sequence). There are 14 residues in the CDR3. V lost 1 base to trimming and J lost 2 bases; unmatched junction nucleotides: 2. The CDR3 DNA sequence: TGTGCCACCAGCAGAGGACAGGGTGCCTACGAGCAGTACTTC. This encodes CATSRGQGAYEQYF.

The chain carries TRBV29-1 and TRBJ1-2; perhaps TRBD1 as D (6 bases). The V end lost 8 bases, the J end lost 3 bases, and 10 bases lay between the germline ends. Germline CDR1 and CDR2: SQVTM and ANQGSEA. The CDR3 length is 11 residues. In DNA, the CDR3 is TGCAGCTTCAGGGGTGACTATGGCTACACCTTC. It encodes CSFRGDYGYTF.

J is TRBJ1-6 and V is TRBV2, with D maybe TRBD1 (5 bases). The V gene's germline CDR1 is SNHLY and CDR2 FYNNEI. The CDR3 length is 15 residues. With 1 base removed from V and 4 bases from J, the gap between germline ends came to 8 bases. The DNA of the CDR3 is TGTGCCAGCAGTGAAGGGGACGGATATAATTCACCCCTCCACTTT. As protein: CASSEGDGYNSPLHF.

The gene calls are TRBV3-1 and TRBJ1-2, with TRBD1 identical over 11 bases. The V gene's germline CDR1 is LGHDT and CDR2 YNNKEL (reference sequence). The CDR3 consists of 14 residues. V was pared by 5 bases and J by 8 bases, with 7 bases of the junction left unmatched. CDR3 in amino acids: CASSIGQGAIGYTF. CDR3 coding DNA: TGTGCCAGCAGCATAGGACAGGGGGCAATCGGCTACACCTTC. Full variable domain (remainder filled in from reference TRBV3-1 and TRBJ1-2): DTAVSQTPKYLVTQMGNDKSIKCEQNLGHDTMYWYKQDSKKFLKIMFSYNNKELIINETVPNRFSPKSPDKAHLNLHINSLELGDSAVYFCASSIGQGAIGYTFGSGTRLTVV.

A single count supports this clonotype. V and J are TRBV25-1 and TRBJ1-4; D remains unclear. Trimming pared 1 base from V and 4 bases from J, leaving 13 bases between. This CDR3 has 16 residues. The germline V gene has CDR1 MGHDK and CDR2 SYGVNS. Here the CDR3 DNA reads TGTGCCAGCAGTGAATGGAACAGCCGGGATAATGAAAAACTGTTTTTT. Translating it yields CASSEWNSRDNEKLFF.

The chain links TRBV7-8 to TRBJ1-5; a weak D match, TRBD1 (5 bases). The germline V and J ends were trimmed by 6 bases and 6 bases, with 15 bases remaining between them. The CDR3 is made up of 14 amino acids. Germline V gene data show CDR1 as SGHVS and CDR2 as FQNEAQ. CDR3 protein: CASRSGTSTQPQHF. The CDR3 DNA sequence: TGTGCCAGCAGGTCCGGGACCTCAACTCAGCCCCAGCATTTT.

The V and J genes are TRBV12-3 or TRBV12-4 and TRBJ2-1; D is unclear. V lost 3 bases to trimming and J lost 3 bases, with 6 bases between them. The CDR3 loop spans 13 amino acids. CDR3 in amino acids: CASSLGSYNEQFF. The CDR3 DNA reads as TGTGCCAGCAGTTTGGGCAGCTACAATGAGCAGTTCTTC.

This clonotype turned up a few times. The CDR3 loop is CASSYSGGRTDTQYF. DNA for the CDR3: TGTGCCAGCAGCTATAGCGGGGGGCGCACAGATACGCAGTATTTT. V and J are TRBV7-3 and TRBJ2-3, with 10 bases that match TRBD2. Germline values: CDR1 SGHTA, CDR2 FQGTGA. Trimming removed 4 bases from V and 1 base from J; junction bases left unmatched: 2. The CDR3 runs to 15 residues.